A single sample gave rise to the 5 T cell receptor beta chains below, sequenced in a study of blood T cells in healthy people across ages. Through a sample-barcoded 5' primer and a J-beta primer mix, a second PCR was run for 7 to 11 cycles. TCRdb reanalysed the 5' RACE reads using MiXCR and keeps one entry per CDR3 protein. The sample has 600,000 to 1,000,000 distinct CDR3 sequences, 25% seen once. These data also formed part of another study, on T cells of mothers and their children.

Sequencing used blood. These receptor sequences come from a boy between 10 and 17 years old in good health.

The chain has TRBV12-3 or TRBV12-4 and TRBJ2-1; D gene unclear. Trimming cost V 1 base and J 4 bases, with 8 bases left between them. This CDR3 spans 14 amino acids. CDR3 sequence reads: CASSLGRLYNEQFF. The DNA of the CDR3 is TGTGCCAGCAGTTTAGGCAGACTTTACAATGAGCAGTTCTTC.

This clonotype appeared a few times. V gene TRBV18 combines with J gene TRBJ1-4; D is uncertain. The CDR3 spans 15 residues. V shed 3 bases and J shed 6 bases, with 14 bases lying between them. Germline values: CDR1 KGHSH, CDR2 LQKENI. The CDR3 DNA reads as TGTGCCAGCTCACCGCGCGGTCGGAAGGATGAAAAACTGTTTTTT. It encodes CASSPRGRKDEKLFF.

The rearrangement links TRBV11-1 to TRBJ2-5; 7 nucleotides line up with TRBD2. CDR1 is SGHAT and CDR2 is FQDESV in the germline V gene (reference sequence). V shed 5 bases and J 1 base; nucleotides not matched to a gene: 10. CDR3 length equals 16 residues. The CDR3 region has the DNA TGTGCCAGCAGCCCTAGGGAGCGGGGCCTCCAAGAGACCCAGTACTTC. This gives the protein CASSPRERGLQETQYF.

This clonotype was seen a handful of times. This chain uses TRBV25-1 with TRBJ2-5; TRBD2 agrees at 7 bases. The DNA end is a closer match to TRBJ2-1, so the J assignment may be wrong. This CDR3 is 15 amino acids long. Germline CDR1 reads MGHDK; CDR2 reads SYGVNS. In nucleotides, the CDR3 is TGTGCCAGCAGTCTCGCGGGAGTAAAGTCTGATGAGCAGTTCTTC. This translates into CASSLAGVKSDEQFF.

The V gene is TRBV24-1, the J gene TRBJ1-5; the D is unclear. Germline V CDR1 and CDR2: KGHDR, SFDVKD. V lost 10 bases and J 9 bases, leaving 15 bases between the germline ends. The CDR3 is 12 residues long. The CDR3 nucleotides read TGTGCCACGCAGGCGGGTCAATGGCCCCAGCATTTT. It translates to CATQAGQWPQHF.